This T cell receptor beta chain derives from a study of T cell repertoires in cytomegalovirus infection. Looking at the study overall: It can be stated that public TCR beta signatures indicated CMV infection as well as a matching HLA type.

As regards this clonotype: The target antigen is unknown.

TCRdb re-called the reads through MiXCR, storing one row per CDR3 protein. The table includes approximately 300,000 distinct CDR3 sequences, roughly 25% detected once. Germline assignment: CDR1 SQVTM and CDR2 ANQGSEA. CDR3 length equals 13 residues. V was cut by 7 bases and J by 3 bases, with 13 bases left in between. The source is a human donor in good health (CMV status not recorded). Some clones in this sample may be carry-over from other donors' samples. V usage is TRBV29-1 and J usage is TRBJ1-5; maybe TRBD1 (6 bases). The sequencing here drew on cultured PBMCs, taken from culture after CMV antigen stimulation. CDR3 sequence reads: CSAGQRPNQPQHF. CDR3 sequence (DNA): TGCAGCGCAGGACAGAGGCCCAATCAGCCCCAGCATTTT.